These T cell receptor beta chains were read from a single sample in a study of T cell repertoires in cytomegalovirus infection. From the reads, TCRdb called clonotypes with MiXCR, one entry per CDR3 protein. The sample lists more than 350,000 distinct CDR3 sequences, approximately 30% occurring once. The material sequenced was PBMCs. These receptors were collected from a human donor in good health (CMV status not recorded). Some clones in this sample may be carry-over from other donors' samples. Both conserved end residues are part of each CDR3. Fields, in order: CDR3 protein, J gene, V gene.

CASSFSLGTGVTDTQYF | TRBJ2-3 | TRBV7-2
CASSSWAMDTDTQYF | TRBJ2-3 | TRBV12-3/TRBV12-4
CASRSGTGPMNTEAFF | TRBJ1-1 | TRBV5-1
CASSPRGYEQYF | TRBJ2-7 | TRBV6-2/TRBV6-3
CASSFRQAGADTGELFF | TRBJ2-2 | TRBV12-3/TRBV12-4
CSATVMDTQYF | TRBJ2-3 | TRBV20-1
CASSSPGTGRGTQYF | TRBJ2-5 | TRBV19
CASSPFTGRETQYF | TRBJ2-5 | TRBV6-5
CASSLSIAWSGRPGETQYF | TRBJ2-5 | TRBV7-2
CASRRAGETGELFF | TRBJ2-2 | TRBV6-1
CASSAPGTSYNEQFF | TRBJ2-1 | TRBV7-9
CASSYSSPRGIYNEQFF | TRBJ2-1 | TRBV6-5
CASSFTGESNQPQHF | TRBJ1-5 | TRBV5-6
CASTDRNEQFF | TRBJ2-1 | TRBV27
CASSVMGSCGCGEQFF | TRBJ2-1 | TRBV7-2
CASSQDLNRLRKLFF | TRBJ1-4 | TRBV4-3
CASSSNSLGGRNEQFF | TRBJ2-1 | TRBV7-6
CASSEVPRQGDEQYF | TRBJ2-7 | TRBV10-2
CASSPMTGIVQPQHF | TRBJ1-5 | TRBV28
CASSDMGRYYEQYF | TRBJ2-7 | TRBV25-1
CASSQGDPSTDTQYF | TRBJ2-3 | TRBV4-1
CASRNSGGGETQYF | TRBJ2-5 | TRBV6-1
CASSWYQETQYF | TRBJ2-5 | TRBV3-1
CASSNLGTGNQPQHF | TRBJ1-5 | TRBV19
CASSQEPGPMNTEAFF | TRBJ1-1 | TRBV4-3
CAWSLSVRGTEQFF | TRBJ2-1 | TRBV30
CASSYSGRSTEAFF | TRBJ1-1 | TRBV6-2/TRBV6-3
CASSLPDSTGETQYF | TRBJ2-5 | TRBV5-4
CASSFRFPTGAMNTEAFF | TRBJ1-1 | TRBV7-8
CASSYSYEASSPLHF | TRBJ1-6 | TRBV6-5
CASSSPGAWNEQFF | TRBJ2-1 | TRBV7-9
CASSLAQGGETQYF | TRBJ2-5 | TRBV7-6
CSARDASYQETQYF | TRBJ2-5 | TRBV20-1
CASSTGEGSGNTIYF | TRBJ1-3 | TRBV18
CASSRRVTGETEAFF | TRBJ1-1 | TRBV7-9
CASSARGQTEAGYGYTF | TRBJ1-2 | TRBV7-8
CASSLAPSNTEAFF | TRBJ1-1 | TRBV7-2
CASSSLAVQRTDTQYF | TRBJ2-3 | TRBV11-2
CASSPGLAIADTQYF | TRBJ2-3 | TRBV2
CASSSTGGDEQFF | TRBJ2-1 | TRBV6-5
CAISESGGTSPLHF | TRBJ1-6 | TRBV10-3
CASSIQGIGTEAFF | TRBJ1-1 | TRBV19
CASSLGRSSPYGYTF | TRBJ1-2 | TRBV7-9
CASSGERGGSWTQYF | TRBJ2-5 | TRBV19
CASSFRRSGANVLTF | TRBJ2-6 | TRBV12-3/TRBV12-4
CASSLGSIPSDEQYF | TRBJ2-7 | TRBV7-9
CASSRTGGSETQYF | TRBJ2-5 | TRBV28